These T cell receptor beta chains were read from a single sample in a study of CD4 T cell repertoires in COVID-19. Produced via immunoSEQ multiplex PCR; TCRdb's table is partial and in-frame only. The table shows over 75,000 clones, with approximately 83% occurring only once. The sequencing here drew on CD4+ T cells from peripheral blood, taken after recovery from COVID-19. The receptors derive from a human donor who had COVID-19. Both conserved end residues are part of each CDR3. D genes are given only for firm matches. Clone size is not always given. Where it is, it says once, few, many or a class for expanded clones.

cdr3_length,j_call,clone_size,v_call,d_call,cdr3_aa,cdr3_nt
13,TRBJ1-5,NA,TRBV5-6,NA,CASTDSFGGPQHF,TGTGCCAGCACCGACAGTTTCGGGGGGCCCCAGCATTTT
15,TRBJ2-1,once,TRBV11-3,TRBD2,CASSAWTSGNNEQFF,TGTGCCAGCAGCGCCTGGACTAGCGGAAACAATGAGCAGTTCTTC
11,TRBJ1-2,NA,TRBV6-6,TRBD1,CASHRGYGYTF,TGTGCCAGCCACAGGGGCTATGGCTACACCTTC
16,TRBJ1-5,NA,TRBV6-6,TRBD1,CASSSLDRGSNQPQHF,TGTGCCAGCAGTTCCTTAGACAGGGGAAGCAATCAGCCCCAGCATTTT
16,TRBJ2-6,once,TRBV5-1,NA,CASSLGVYSGANVLTF,TGCGCCAGCAGCCTCGGCGTTTACTCTGGGGCCAACGTCCTGACTTTC
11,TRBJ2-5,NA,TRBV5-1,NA,CASRYQETQYF,TGCGCCAGCCGGTACCAAGAGACCCAGTACTTC
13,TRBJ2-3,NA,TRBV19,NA,CAARGGSTDTQYF,TGTGCCGCCCGAGGGGGGAGCACAGATACGCAGTATTTT
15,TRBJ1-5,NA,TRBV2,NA,CASSPGAGANQPQHF,TGTGCCAGCAGCCCGGGGGCAGGGGCCAATCAGCCCCAGCATTTT
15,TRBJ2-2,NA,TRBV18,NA,CASSNFPTPTGELFF,TGTGCCAGCTCAAATTTCCCTACACCCACCGGGGAGCTGTTTTTT
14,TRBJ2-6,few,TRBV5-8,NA,CASSWGSGANVLTF,TGTGCCAGCAGCTGGGGCTCTGGGGCCAACGTCCTGACTTTC
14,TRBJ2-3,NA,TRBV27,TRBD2,CASKSGGRTDTQYF,TGTGCCAGCAAGTCGGGGGGACGCACAGATACGCAGTATTTT
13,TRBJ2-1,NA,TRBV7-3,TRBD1,CASSTPTGGEQFF,TGTGCCAGCAGCACCCCAACAGGGGGTGAGCAGTTCTTC
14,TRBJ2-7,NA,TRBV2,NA,CASTLNLGTYEQYF,TGTGCCAGCACTCTTAACTTGGGGACCTACGAGCAGTACTTC
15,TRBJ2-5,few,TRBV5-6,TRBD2,CASSYLGTTKETQYF,TGTGCCAGCAGCTACCTAGGGACTACCAAAGAGACCCAGTACTTC
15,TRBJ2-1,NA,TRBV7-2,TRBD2,CASSFSGGSYNEQFF,TGTGCCAGCAGCTTTAGCGGGGGTTCCTACAATGAGCAGTTCTTC